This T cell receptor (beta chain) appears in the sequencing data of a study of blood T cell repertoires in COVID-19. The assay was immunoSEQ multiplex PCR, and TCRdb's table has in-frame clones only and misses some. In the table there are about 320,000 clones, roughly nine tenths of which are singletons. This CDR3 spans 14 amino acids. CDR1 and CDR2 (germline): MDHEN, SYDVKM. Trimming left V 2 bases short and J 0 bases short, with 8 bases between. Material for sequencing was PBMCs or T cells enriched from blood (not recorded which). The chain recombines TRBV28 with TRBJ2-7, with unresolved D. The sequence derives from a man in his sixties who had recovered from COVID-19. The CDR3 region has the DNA TGTGCCAGCAGTTTAGGATGGAGCTCCTACGAGCAGTACTTC. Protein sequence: CASSLGWSSYEQYF.